This is a list of T cell receptor beta chains from one sample in a study of human T cells and chemical hapten exposure. TCRdb re-called the RACE reads with MiXCR, one entry per CDR3 protein. The sample lists about 360,000 distinct CDR3 sequences; roughly 5% were seen once. This specimen was whole blood, taken in connection with sensitization to the hapten diphenylcyclopropenone (DPC). Every receptor here comes from a woman aged 45-59 years with alopecia areata. Some clones in this sample may be carry-over from other donors' samples. Each CDR3 is given with its conserved first and last residue. Each record gives: V gene, J gene, CDR3 length, clone size, CDR3 protein. Only part of the rows carry a size: once, few, many, or a class if the clone is expanded.

v_gene: TRBV6-6; j_gene: TRBJ2-7; len: 16; abundance: many; CDR3aa: CASSYRPTGAAYEQYF
v_gene: TRBV3-1; j_gene: TRBJ2-3; len: 16; abundance: many; CDR3aa: CASSRGTSGRPDTQYF
v_gene: TRBV12-5; j_gene: TRBJ1-5; len: 15; abundance: few; CDR3aa: CASRWDSPSNQPQHF
v_gene: TRBV5-4; j_gene: TRBJ1-1; len: 13; abundance: many; CDR3aa: CASSLSMGGEAFF
v_gene: TRBV20-1; j_gene: TRBJ2-3; len: 13; abundance: -; CDR3aa: CSAGGRAKDTQYF
v_gene: TRBV6-5; j_gene: TRBJ2-7; len: 10; abundance: many; CDR3aa: CASQGDEQYF
v_gene: TRBV19; j_gene: TRBJ2-3; len: 12; abundance: many; CDR3aa: CASSMSPWEQYF
v_gene: TRBV7-6; j_gene: TRBJ1-6; len: 14; abundance: few; CDR3aa: CASSLVENNSPLHF
v_gene: TRBV5-1; j_gene: TRBJ2-2; len: 15; abundance: many; CDR3aa: CASSLAVSNTGELFF
v_gene: TRBV6-5; j_gene: TRBJ1-6; len: 14; abundance: many; CDR3aa: CASSGAGQNSPLHF
v_gene: TRBV6-1; j_gene: TRBJ2-7; len: 14; abundance: many; CDR3aa: CATSPRQPAYEQYF
v_gene: TRBV4-2; j_gene: TRBJ2-1; len: 14; abundance: -; CDR3aa: CASSQAVDSDEQFF
v_gene: TRBV5-6; j_gene: TRBJ2-1; len: 11; abundance: few; CDR3aa: CASSQYYEQFF
v_gene: TRBV3-1; j_gene: TRBJ2-3; len: 15; abundance: few; CDR3aa: CASSQVRTGTDTQYF
v_gene: TRBV7-2; j_gene: TRBJ2-3; len: 14; abundance: -; CDR3aa: CASSPPGLADTQYF
v_gene: TRBV13; j_gene: TRBJ1-4; len: 15; abundance: many; CDR3aa: CASSSPGQGAEKLFF
v_gene: TRBV6-1; j_gene: TRBJ1-1; len: 15; abundance: many; CDR3aa: CASLPRDRSNTEAFF
v_gene: TRBV4-1; j_gene: TRBJ2-5; len: 15; abundance: -; CDR3aa: CASRLSGGNQETQYF
v_gene: TRBV7-9; j_gene: TRBJ1-4; len: 14; abundance: many; CDR3aa: CASSRTGTNEKLFF
v_gene: TRBV5-4; j_gene: TRBJ2-6; len: 13; abundance: -; CDR3aa: CATRRSGANVLTF
v_gene: TRBV6-6; j_gene: TRBJ2-7; len: 14; abundance: many; CDR3aa: CASSYGDRAYEQYF